This T cell receptor beta chain was identified in a study of patients and donors after allogeneic stem cell transplantation. There are many counts of this clonotype. From the RT-PCR reads, TCRdb called clonotypes with MiXCR, one entry per CDR3 protein. There are about 230,000 distinct CDR3 sequences in the sample; 13% to 15% occur only once, and about 9.9% lies in the top ten. Germline V gene sequence: CDR1 ENHRY, CDR2 SYGVKD. This CDR3 spans 12 amino acids. V was shortened by 3 bases and J by 6 bases, with 8 bases between the two germline ends. The origin of this receptor is a human donor who was either an allogeneic HSCT recipient or a stem cell or donor lymphocyte infusion donor (not recorded which). It is not recorded whose cells these are; they may come from a transplant donor. The source material was blood, either unsorted or a sorted T cell fraction (not recorded which). This sequence joins TRBV10-3 and TRBJ1-1; D possibly corresponds to TRBD1 (5 bases). The CDR3 nucleotides are TGTGCCATCAGTGACAGGGCGCCTGAAGCTTTCTTT. Its translation is CAISDRAPEAFF.